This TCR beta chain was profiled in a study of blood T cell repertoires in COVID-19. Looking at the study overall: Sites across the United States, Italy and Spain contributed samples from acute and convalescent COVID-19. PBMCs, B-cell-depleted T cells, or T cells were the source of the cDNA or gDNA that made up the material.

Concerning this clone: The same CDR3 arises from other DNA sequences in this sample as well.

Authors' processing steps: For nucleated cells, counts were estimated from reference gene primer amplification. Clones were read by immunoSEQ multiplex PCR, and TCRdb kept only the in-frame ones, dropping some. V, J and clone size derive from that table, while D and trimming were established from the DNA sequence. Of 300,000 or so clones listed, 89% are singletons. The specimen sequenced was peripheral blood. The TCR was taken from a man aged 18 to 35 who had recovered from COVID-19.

The CDR3 reads CASSLGGRTEAFF. CDR3 DNA: TGTGCCAGCAGTTTGGGGGGGCGCACTGAAGCTTTCTTT. The J gene is TRBJ1-1, the V gene TRBV27; a possible D gene is TRBD1 (6 bases). Trimming removed 3 bases from V and 4 bases from J, with 9 bases in between. Per germline, CDR1 MNHEY and CDR2 SMNVEV (reference sequence). The length of the CDR3 is 13 residues.